Following are 30 T cell receptor beta chains from one sample sequenced in a study of response to subunit inactivated influenza vaccine. TCRdb re-called the RT-PCR reads with MiXCR, one entry per CDR3 protein. The data contain about 520,000 distinct CDR3 sequences, about 10% of them singletons. Sequencing used PBMCs from blood, obtained roughly 6 weeks after vaccination. These receptors were obtained from a man aged 50-60 years who received an inactivated influenza vaccine.

This clonotype was seen ten or more times. The rearrangement links TRBV7-3 to TRBJ1-1; D is unclear. Per the germline V gene, CDR1 is SGHTA and CDR2 is FQGTGA. Trimming removed 5 bases at V and 5 bases at J, with 12 bases between. This CDR3 is built from 13 residues. DNA of the CDR3: TGTGCCAGCAGCCCCTCCCCGGGTACTGAAGCTTTCTTT. This codes for CASSPSPGTEAFF.

CDR3 protein: CASSQDGVLAGAYNEQFF. The CDR3 DNA reads as TGTGCCAGCAGCCAAGACGGGGTTCTAGCGGGGGCCTACAATGAGCAGTTCTTC. The chain employs TRBV4-2 and TRBJ2-1; the match to TRBD2 covers 10 bases. The germline CDR1 and CDR2 sequences are LGHNA and YNFKEQ. CDR3 length: 18 residues. V shed 0 bases, J shed 2 bases, and the junction held 7 bases outside the gene matches.

This clonotype was seen at least ten times. The J gene is TRBJ1-6, the V gene TRBV6-5, with D uncertain. CDR1 is MNHEY, CDR2 SVGAGI, per germline. Between the trimmed V and J ends, which lost 3 bases and 0 bases, there was a span of 6 bases. CDR3 length: 15 residues. In DNA form, the CDR3 reads TGTGCCAGCAGTTATGGGAGCTCCTATAATTCACCCCTCCACTTT. Amino acids: CASSYGSSYNSPLHF.

This clonotype appeared many times. The V gene is TRBV29-1, the J gene TRBJ2-7; D is perhaps TRBD2 (6 bases). V lost 0 bases and J 0 bases, leaving 9 bases between the germline ends. This CDR3 is 14 amino acids long. CDR1 and CDR2 from the germline V gene are SQVTM and ANQGSEA. This CDR3 is CSVEDRTNSYEQYF. CDR3 in DNA: TGCAGCGTTGAAGACAGGACTAACTCCTACGAGCAGTACTTC.

In this sample, this clonotype turned up a few times. CDR3 sequence reads: CSARFTSYEQYF. CDR3 in DNA: TGCAGTGCTAGGTTCACATCTTACGAGCAGTACTTC. The rearrangement uses TRBV20-1 and TRBJ2-7; D ambiguous. The CDR3 length is 12 residues. V was pared by 3 bases and J by 4 bases, with 10 bases between. Germline V gene lookup returns CDR1 DFQATT and CDR2 SNEGSKA (reference sequence).

The V call is TRBV30, the J call TRBJ1-1, with unresolved D. The V end lost 0 bases, the J end lost 5 bases, and 10 bases lay between the germline ends. The CDR3 is 13 amino acids. Per the germline V gene, CDR1 is GTSNPN and CDR2 is SVGIG (reference sequence). In DNA form, the CDR3 reads TGTGCCTGGAGTGTAGGGTTGTTGACTGAAGCTTTCTTT. Translation: CAWSVGLLTEAFF.

This clonotype was recorded many times. The gene calls are TRBV5-1 and TRBJ2-3, with 8 positions matching TRBD2. V trimming: 4 bases; J trimming: 5 bases; junction bases outside the gene matches: 9. This CDR3 is 15 amino acids long. Germline CDR1 and CDR2: SGHRS and YFSETQ. The CDR3 nucleotides are TGCGCCAGCAGCGGGTTGGGACTAGTGGAAGATACGCAGTATTTT. This gives the protein CASSGLGLVEDTQYF.

The V call is TRBV24-1, the J call TRBJ2-7, with D possibly being TRBD1 (6 bases). The germline V gene has CDR1 KGHDR and CDR2 SFDVKD. The V and J ends lost 1 base and 6 bases respectively, with 9 bases between them. This CDR3 is 13 amino acids long. This CDR3 is CATSDFPRGEQYF. CDR3 bases: TGTGCCACCAGTGATTTTCCCAGGGGCGAGCAGTACTTC.

The chain links TRBV11-2 to TRBJ1-5; unclear D gene. In germline, CDR1 is SGHAT, CDR2 FQNNGV. The CDR3 covers 13 residues. V dropped 2 bases and J dropped 5 bases, with 7 bases sitting between them. The CDR3 DNA reads TGTGCCAGCAGCTTAAATGAGTATCAGCCCCAGCATTTT. Amino acids: CASSLNEYQPQHF.

This clonotype was picked up a small number of times. The V call is TRBV28, the J call TRBJ1-5; D not resolved. Trimming cost V 2 bases and J 3 bases, with 2 bases left between them. Germline CDR1 MDHEN, CDR2 SYDVKM. The length of the CDR3 is 12 residues. CDR3 protein: CASSLANQPQHF. CDR3 coding DNA: TGTGCCAGCAGTTTAGCCAATCAGCCCCAGCATTTT.

The rearrangement joins TRBV2 to TRBJ2-7; 9 bases line up with TRBD1. There are 18 residues in the CDR3. The V gene end was trimmed by 11 bases and the J gene end by 0 bases; junction bases not matched to a gene: 20. Germline-derived CDR1 and CDR2 are SNHLY and FYNNEI. Here the CDR3 reads CARCLAPGQGLSSYEQYF. The DNA for the CDR3 is TGTGCCCGCTGTTTAGCGCCGGGACAGGGCCTTAGCTCCTACGAGCAGTACTTC.

The chain is built from TRBV7-2 and TRBJ2-7; TRBD2 agrees at 7 bases. CDR3 length equals 15 residues. Trimming at V came to 2 bases and at J to 2 bases, leaving 6 bases not matched to a gene. Germline CDR1 and CDR2: SGHTA and FQGNSA. This CDR3 reads CASSLYVRGTYEQYF. CDR3 DNA: TGTGCCAGCAGCTTATATGTGCGGGGGACCTACGAGCAGTACTTC. The entire variable domain, with the rest obtained from reference TRBV7-2 and TRBJ2-7, is as follows: GAGVSQSPSNKVTEKGKDVELRCDPISGHTALYWYRQSLGQGLEFLIYFQGNSAPDKSGLPSDRFSAERTGGSVSTLTIQRTQQEDSAVYLCASSLYVRGTYEQYFGPGTRLTVT.

The CDR3 protein is CATLPVLAGNEQFF. The CDR3 region has the DNA TGTGCCACCTTGCCAGTACTAGCGGGCAATGAGCAGTTCTTC. V and J are TRBV10-3 and TRBJ2-1, with 9 bases that match TRBD2. The ends lost 10 bases at V and 6 bases at J; junction bases unmatched: 10. CDR3 length: 14 residues. Per germline, CDR1 ENHRY and CDR2 SYGVKD.

A few counts support this clonotype. The V call is TRBV27, the J call TRBJ2-7, with 14 bases that match TRBD2. Germline loops: CDR1 MNHEY, CDR2 SMNVEV (reference sequence). This CDR3 has 19 amino acids. V dropped 5 bases and J dropped 4; count of bases not matched to a gene: 16. This CDR3 is CASSRPGLAGAGRVYEQYF. The CDR3 DNA follows: TGTGCCAGCAGTAGGCCGGGACTAGCGGGAGCGGGTCGAGTTTACGAGCAGTACTTC.

This clonotype appeared a few times. V usage is TRBV28 and J usage is TRBJ2-1; 9 bases fit TRBD2. CDR1 MDHEN and CDR2 SYDVKM come from the germline V gene. The CDR3 runs 20 residues. The junction had 16 bases not matched to a gene; V was cut back by 4 bases and J by 0 bases. The CDR3 loop is CASSSHDSSGGLGSYNEQFF. The CDR3 DNA is TGTGCCAGCAGTTCCCACGACTCCAGCGGGGGGCTCGGCTCCTACAATGAGCAGTTCTTC.

The chain employs TRBV12-3 or TRBV12-4 and TRBJ2-1; 7 bases are shared with TRBD1. The J segment lost 4 bases and the V segment lost 6 bases, leaving 12 bases of the junction unmatched. The CDR3 is 16 amino acids. The CDR3 reads CASSPSTGVGYNEQFF. The CDR3, as DNA: TGTGCCAGCAGCCCCTCCACAGGGGTCGGATACAATGAGCAGTTCTTC.

This clonotype was seen a handful of times. The chain has TRBV12-3 or TRBV12-4 and TRBJ1-3; TRBD1 matches 7 bases. Germline trimming cut 6 bases from V and 1 base from J; bases unmatched to any gene: 6. This CDR3 contains 15 residues. The CDR3 here is CASRFSGGSGNTIYF. DNA for the CDR3: TGTGCCAGCAGATTTTCAGGGGGATCTGGAAACACCATATATTTT.

This clonotype was recorded many times. The J gene is TRBJ2-2, the V gene TRBV7-9; 8 bases are a match to TRBD1. V shed 6 bases, J shed 5 bases, and the junction held 17 bases outside the gene matches. The CDR3 loop spans 18 amino acids. Looked up from germline, CDR1 is SEHNR and CDR2 is FQNEAQ (reference sequence). The CDR3 reads CASRKPRQGMGSTGELFF. CDR3 nucleotide sequence: TGTGCCAGCAGAAAACCAAGACAGGGGATGGGATCTACCGGGGAGCTGTTTTTT.

This clonotype was observed a few times. The chain uses TRBV5-6 and TRBJ2-3; the match to TRBD2 covers 7 bases. This CDR3 is built from 16 residues. The V and J ends lost 1 base and 0 bases, in that order; junction bases with no gene match: 5. Germline V gene lookup returns CDR1 SGHDT and CDR2 YYEEEE. The CDR3 nucleotides are TGTGCCAGCAGCTTGACCGCGGGGGTAAGCACAGATACGCAGTATTTT. This codes for CASSLTAGVSTDTQYF.

This clonotype was observed at least ten times. The chain recombines TRBV29-1 with TRBJ2-1; TRBD1 might be the D (5 bases). Germline V gene sequence: CDR1 SQVTM, CDR2 ANQGSEA. V was cut by 5 bases and J by 8 bases, with 19 bases left in between. The CDR3 is 14 residues long. CDR3 nucleotides: TGCAGCGTTTCACTGCTTGGTCTAGGGGATGAGCAGTTCTTC. It yields the protein CSVSLLGLGDEQFF.

This clonotype came up a few times. The chain has TRBV6-5 and TRBJ2-1; 7 bases are a match to TRBD2. Germline CDR1 and CDR2: MNHEY and SVGAGI. The trim removed 5 bases at V and 10 bases at J, leaving 5 bases unmatched. CDR3 length: 12 amino acids. CDR3 sequence: CASSTSSGEQFF. Written as DNA, the CDR3 is TGTGCCAGCAGTACCAGTAGCGGGGAGCAGTTCTTC.

This clonotype occurred a few times. The rearrangement links TRBV12-3 or TRBV12-4 to TRBJ2-1, with D unclear. The V gene lost 5 bases and the J gene lost 2 bases, with 16 bases spanning the gap. The CDR3 runs 16 residues. CDR3 nucleotide sequence: TGTGCCAGCAGTCCGCCAAACTGGGCCCCCTACAATGAGCAGTTCTTC. Amino acid sequence: CASSPPNWAPYNEQFF.

The chain is built from TRBV12-3 or TRBV12-4 and TRBJ2-7, with D unresolved. This CDR3 spans 12 amino acids. The V end lost 1 base, the J end lost 7 bases, and 8 bases lay between the germline ends. CDR3 loop: CASSLVHSEQYF. Here the CDR3 DNA reads TGTGCCAGCAGTTTAGTCCATTCGGAGCAGTACTTC.

The chain combines TRBV28 with TRBJ2-3; D is perhaps TRBD2 (5 bases). Deletions cut 7 bases from V and 0 bases from J, with 20 bases between. The germline V gene encodes CDR1 MDHEN and CDR2 SYDVKM. This CDR3 has 17 residues. CDR3 protein: CASTHLSGDTSTDTQYF. For the CDR3, the DNA is TGTGCCAGCACTCACCTCTCCGGGGATACTAGCACAGATACGCAGTATTTT. The full variable domain, completed using reference TRBV28 and TRBJ2-3, is DVKVTQSSRYLVKRTGEKVFLECVQDMDHENMFWYRQDPGLGLRLIYFSYDVKMKEKGDIPEGYSVSREKKERFSLILESASTNQTSMYLCASTHLSGDTSTDTQYFGPGTRLTVL.

This clonotype has a count of ten or more. The chain combines TRBV7-2 with TRBJ2-1, with D uncertain. Deletions cut 1 base from V and 12 bases from J, with 16 bases between. The CDR3 consists of 14 residues. Per germline, CDR1 SGHTA and CDR2 FQGNSA. The CDR3 spells CASSLVAPPSPQFF. The CDR3 coding sequence is TGTGCCAGCAGCTTAGTCGCCCCCCCGTCTCCGCAGTTCTTC.

This clonotype was seen only a few times. The chain joins TRBV20-1 to TRBJ2-7; D is perhaps TRBD1 (5 bases). The V gene's germline CDR1 is DFQATT and CDR2 SNEGSKA (reference sequence). The CDR3 covers 15 residues. Trimming left V 3 bases short and J 0 bases short, with 15 bases between. The CDR3 protein is CSARATGYSSYEQYF. In nucleotides, the CDR3 is TGCAGTGCTAGGGCCACAGGTTATAGCTCCTACGAGCAGTACTTC.

In this sample, this clonotype turned up many times. V is TRBV5-6 and J is TRBJ2-3; D may be TRBD2 (5 bases). The ends were cut back, 6 bases at V and 3 bases at J, with 23 bases in the middle. The CDR3 is made up of 17 amino acids. CDR1 and CDR2 from the germline V gene are SGHDT and YYEEEE. The CDR3: CASNLHGIGVETDTQYF. CDR3 nucleotides: TGTGCCAGCAACCTACATGGCATCGGGGTAGAGACAGATACGCAGTATTTT.

This clonotype has ten or more counts. This sequence joins TRBV6-6 and TRBJ2-3; 7 bases are shared with TRBD1. There are 13 residues in the CDR3. CDR1 and CDR2 from the germline V gene are MNHNY and SVGAGI (reference sequence). V lost 4 bases, J lost 3 bases, and 1 base stayed unmatched. The CDR3 loop is CASSSTGTDTQYF. The CDR3 DNA reads TGTGCCAGCAGTTCGACAGGGACAGATACGCAGTATTTT.

This sequence joins TRBV11-2 and TRBJ2-3; 10 bases match TRBD2. CDR1 is SGHAT, CDR2 FQNNGV, per germline. The trim removed 5 bases at V and 4 bases at J, leaving 9 bases unmatched. This CDR3 comprises 16 residues. The CDR3 DNA is TGTGCCAGCAGCCTCGGGACTAGCGTCTGGGCAGATACGCAGTATTTT. It encodes CASSLGTSVWADTQYF. The whole variable domain, remainder taken from reference TRBV11-2 and TRBJ2-3, is EAGVAQSPRYKIIEKRQSVAFWCNPISGHATLYWYQQILGQGPKLLIQFQNNGVVDDSQLPKDRFSAERLKGVDSTLKIQPAKLEDSAVYLCASSLGTSVWADTQYFGPGTRLTVL.

This clonotype was detected only a few times. The V call is TRBV5-6, the J call TRBJ2-7; 8 nucleotides match TRBD1. The CDR3 is made up of 15 amino acids. Trimming removed 4 bases from V and 3 bases from J; junction bases left unmatched: 9. The V gene's germline CDR1 is SGHDT and CDR2 YYEEEE. CDR3 residues: CASSESGQGYYEQYF. CDR3 bases: TGTGCCAGCAGCGAGTCAGGACAGGGCTACTACGAGCAGTACTTC.